This T cell receptor beta chain derives from a study of blood T cell repertoires in COVID-19. Across the whole study: The analysed material was cDNA or gDNA that came from T cells, B-cell-depleted T cells, or PBMCs.

Germline V CDR1 and CDR2: ENHRY, SYGVKD. V was trimmed by 2 bases and J by 5 bases, leaving 10 bases between them. CDR3 size: 13 residues. Clones were sequenced by immunoSEQ multiplex PCR, and TCRdb holds only the in-frame ones, with some missing. The repertoire holds 120,000 to 150,000 clones, about 83% seen once, with 5% to 7% in the top ten. Clinical history reported by participants formed the basis on which cohorts were assigned. Shortly before study entry, within 2 weeks, exposed participants had met a COVID-19 case. This chain connects TRBV10-3 to TRBJ2-7; TRBD1 is a possible D gene (6 bases). The sequence came from a woman between 45 and 65 years old who had been exposed to COVID-19. Sequencing input: PBMCs or T cells enriched from blood (not recorded which). CDR3 nucleotide sequence: TGTGCCATCAGTGAGGGGGCAGGGGACGAGCAGTACTTC. As protein: CAISEGAGDEQYF.